In this sample, the clone carrying this TCR beta chain turned up a few times. The target antigen is unknown. This entry comes from a study of breast tumors, draining lymph nodes, adjacent tissues. The V and J ends lost 0 bases and 0 bases respectively, with 12 bases between them. The germline CDR1 and CDR2 sequences are SGHNT and YENEEA. This CDR3 is 17 amino acids long. Overall study results and limits: Most tumor T cells seemingly derive from lymph node, then expand in tumor. Tumor repertoires ranked between lymph nodes and nontumor tissue in diversity, with V and J gene preferences.

Breast cancer patients provided tissue from their axillary draining lymph nodes. A single record per CDR3 protein comes from TCRdb applying MiXCR to the multiplex PCR reads. The table lists approximately 210,000 distinct CDR3 sequences, about 32% of them singletons. The chain combines TRBV11-3 with TRBJ2-4, with D possibly matching TRBD2 (6 bases). This TCR came from a female donor with breast cancer. Some clones in this sample may be carry-over from other donors' samples. The specimen sequenced was axillary lymph node tissue. Here the CDR3 reads CASSLDMVAAAKNIQYF. The CDR3 coding sequence is TGTGCCAGCAGCTTAGATATGGTAGCGGCAGCCAAAAACATTCAGTACTTC.